This T cell receptor beta chain was captured in a study of Ad26.COV2.S vaccination and SARS-CoV-2 variants. The CDR3 is 13 amino acids. Trimming took 5 bases from V and 4 from J, leaving 10 bases between them. Germline V gene data show CDR1 as SGHTA and CDR2 as FQGNSA. This table comes from immunoSEQ multiplex PCR, and its TCRdb copy is limited to in-frame clones, with some not included. The sample contains some 450,000 clones, about nine tenths of which appear only once. Specified treatment: about 20 received Ad26.COV2.S at low or high dose, single or two shots; five or six received placebo; per-sample allocation not given. Specimens were obtained on day 63 following the first vaccine or placebo injection.

The material sequenced was peripheral blood, taken in a trial of Ad26.COV2.S vaccine versus placebo. This sequence was found in a person between 18 and 65 years old who received the Ad26.COV2.S COVID-19 vaccine or a placebo. The chain carries TRBV7-2 and TRBJ2-3; D is unclear. The CDR3 sequence is CASSLSSPDTQYF. CDR3 DNA: TGTGCCAGCAGCCTTAGTAGCCCAGATACGCAGTATTTT. The full variable domain, rest sourced from reference TRBV7-2 and TRBJ2-3, is GAGVSQSPSNKVTEKGKDVELRCDPISGHTALYWYRQSLGQGLEFLIYFQGNSAPDKSGLPSDRFSAERTGGSVSTLTIQRTQQEDSAVYLCASSLSSPDTQYFGPGTRLTVL.